The 10 T cell receptor beta chains below come from one sample, sequenced in a study of tumor-infiltrating lymphocytes in primary liver carcinoma. The authors made TCR beta cDNA from 450 to 600 ng total RNA with a constant-region primer. What produced the TCR beta libraries was three nested multiplex PCR rounds using slightly modified ARM-PCR. In the first two PCR rounds, TRBV1-TRBV30 forward primers were paired with a C-beta reverse primer, and each round lasted about 9 cycles. TCRdb re-derived calls from the multiplex PCR reads in MiXCR, one entry per CDR3 protein. In the table there are 40,000 to 60,000 distinct CDR3 sequences, less than 85% of which are singletons. Without any cell sorting, roughly 18-34 mg of bulk tissue yielded co-extracted RNA and DNA. Sequenced input: liver tumor tissue from sampling region 5. Stated subset: tumor region T5, tumor centre. All receptors derive from a man in his forties with primary liver carcinoma and hepatitis B virus infection.

The chain uses TRBV20-1 and TRBJ2-1, with a tentative D call TRBD2 (5 bases). The CDR3 length is 15 residues. Trimming pared 0 bases from V and 9 bases from J, leaving 18 bases between. Germline-derived CDR1 and CDR2 are DFQATT and SNEGSKA (reference sequence). The DNA of the CDR3 is TGCAGTGCTAGAGATCCGGGGAAGAAAGTCAGTGAGCAGTTCTTC. This translates into CSARDPGKKVSEQFF.

This clonotype was observed many times. V and J are TRBV6-1 and TRBJ2-7; D remains ambiguous. The CDR3 is 12 residues long. From germline, CDR1 is MNHNS and CDR2 SASEGT. The V and J ends lost 1 base and 2 bases respectively, with 3 bases between them. The CDR3 DNA follows: TGTGCCAGCAGTGAAGTGCCCTACGAGCAGTACTTC. This encodes CASSEVPYEQYF.

The chain employs TRBV29-1 and TRBJ2-2, with D perhaps matching TRBD1 (5 bases). The V gene lost 1 base and the J gene lost 10 bases, with 22 bases spanning the gap. The CDR3 contains 16 residues. CDR1 and CDR2 (germline): SQVTM, ANQGSEA. This CDR3 is CSVEAAGRSSAEELFF. The CDR3 DNA reads TGCAGCGTTGAAGCGGCAGGGCGGAGCTCGGCCGAGGAGCTGTTTTTT.

There are a few counts of this clonotype. A clone one base away is much larger, so this may be a read error. The chain links TRBV5-5 to TRBJ1-6; the D gene is possibly TRBD1 (5 bases). This CDR3 has 16 amino acids. Trimming took 4 bases from V and 7 from J, leaving 18 bases between them. Germline loops: CDR1 SGHKS, CDR2 YYEKEE (reference sequence). In DNA, the CDR3 is TGTGCCAGCAGCGTTACCGGGGCAGGGAACAATTCACCCCTCCACTTT. Its translation: CASSVTGAGNNSPLHF.

The table lists this clonotype with many counts. Compared with germline, one end of the junction differs, possibly owing to a read error. This chain connects TRBV4-1 to TRBJ2-7; 9 nucleotides line up with TRBD2. The germline gives CDR1 MGHRA, CDR2 YSYEKL. The CDR3 is 18 amino acids. Here the CDR3 DNA reads TGCGCCAGCAGCCAAGAGGGGTCCGGGACTAGCCTCAGGTACGAGCAGCACTTC. This encodes CASSQEGSGTSLRYEQHF.

To note about this clonotype: The junction does not match germline at one end; this may be a read error. This chain joins TRBV28 and TRBJ2-3, with 8 bases identical to TRBD1. The CDR3 consists of 16 residues. CDR1 MDHEN and CDR2 SYDVKM come from the germline V gene. CDR3 amino acids: CVSSGWWTGKADTQYF. The CDR3 DNA is TGTGTCAGCAGCGGGTGGTGGACAGGGAAGGCAGATACGCAGTATTTT.

This clonotype was counted many times. The V call is TRBV28, the J call TRBJ2-5; TRBD2 matches at 8 bases. This CDR3 region has 15 residues. The junction had 6 bases not matched to a gene; V was cut back by 5 bases and J by 1 base. The germline gives CDR1 MDHEN, CDR2 SYDVKM. The CDR3 sequence is CASSISGRGQETQYF. The CDR3 DNA follows: TGTGCCAGCAGTATTTCCGGGAGGGGCCAAGAGACCCAGTACTTC.

Points on this clonotype: The germline gene is not matched at one end of the junction; a read error may be the cause. This chain links TRBV6-5 with TRBJ2-6; 8 bases match TRBD1. The CDR3 has 18 residues. Germline V lookup: CDR1 MNHEY, CDR2 SVGAGI. The DNA for the CDR3 is TGTGCCAGCAGTGTTTGGACAGGGATGGAAGCTGGGGCCAACATCCTGACTTTC. Residues: CASSVWTGMEAGANILTF.

V is TRBV28 and J is TRBJ2-1; 7 bases match TRBD2. V lost 3 bases to trimming and J lost 3 bases; unmatched junction nucleotides: 5. The CDR3 spans 15 residues. Germline-derived CDR1 and CDR2 are MDHEN and SYDVKM. CDR3 sequence reads: CASSLRAGSYNEQFF. CDR3 nucleotides: TGTGCCAGCAGTTTGCGAGCGGGAAGCTACAATGAGCAGTTCTTC.

About this clonotype: A read error may produce the germline difference seen at one junction end. The V gene is TRBV11-1, the J gene TRBJ2-2; the match to TRBD1 covers 9 bases. This CDR3 is 16 amino acids long. The V gene's germline CDR1 is SGHAT and CDR2 FQDESV (reference sequence). The CDR3 DNA sequence: TGTCCCAGCAGCATACAAGGACAGGGGAGGACCGGGGAGTTGTTTTTT. Translated, it gives CPSSIQGQGRTGELFF.